The sequence of this TCR beta chain was determined in a study of prognosis after radiotherapy for stage I lung cancer. CDR1 is GTSNPN, CDR2 SVGIG, per germline (reference sequence). V dropped 4 bases and J dropped 1; count of bases not matched to a gene: 4. The CDR3 runs 16 residues. This clonotype has at least ten counts. Genomic DNA was the source, and TCR beta CDR3 was amplified from it by two-round multiplex PCR. The use of primers specific to each TRBV and TRBJ gene characterized first-round PCR. MiXCR, applied by TCRdb to the multiplex PCR reads, yields one record per CDR3 protein. This table has 51,000 or so distinct CDR3 sequences, 30% to 40% appearing once.

The chain has TRBV30 and TRBJ2-2, with 12 positions matching TRBD2. The TCR originated in a donor over 45 with non-small cell lung cancer. Sequences were derived from PBMCs, sampled before or after stereotactic body radiation therapy (not recorded which). The CDR3 nucleotides read TGTGCCTGGAAGGCTAGCGGGAGGGGGAACACCGGGGAGCTGTTTTTT. Its translation: CAWKASGRGNTGELFF.